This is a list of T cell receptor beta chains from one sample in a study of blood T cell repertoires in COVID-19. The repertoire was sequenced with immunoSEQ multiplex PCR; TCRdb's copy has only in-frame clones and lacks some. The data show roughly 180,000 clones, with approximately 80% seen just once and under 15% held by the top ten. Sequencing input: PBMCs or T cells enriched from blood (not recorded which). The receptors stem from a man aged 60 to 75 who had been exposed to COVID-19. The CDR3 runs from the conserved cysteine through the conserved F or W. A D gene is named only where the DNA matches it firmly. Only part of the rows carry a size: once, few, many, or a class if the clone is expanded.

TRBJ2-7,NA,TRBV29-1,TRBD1,TGCAGCGTTGAAGGATTGAGACAGGGGAGCTCCTACGAGCAGTACTTC,CSVEGLRQGSSYEQYF
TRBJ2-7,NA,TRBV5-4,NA,TGTGCCAGCAGCTTGTCGGCGGGCGGTTACGAGCAGTACTTC,CASSLSAGGYEQYF
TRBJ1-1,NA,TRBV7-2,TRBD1,TGTGCCAGCAGCTGGGACAGGGGGCGGACTGAAGCTTTCTTT,CASSWDRGRTEAFF
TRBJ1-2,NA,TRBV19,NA,TGTGCCAGTAGTATGAATTTACTATATGGCTACACCTTC,CASSMNLLYGYTF
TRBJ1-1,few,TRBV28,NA,TGTGCCAGCAGTTTTTTCAGGGTTCCTGAAGCTTTCTTT,CASSFFRVPEAFF
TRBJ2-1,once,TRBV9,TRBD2,TGTGCCAGCAGCGCGCCGGGACTAGCGGGGAATGAGCAGTTCTTC,CASSAPGLAGNEQFF
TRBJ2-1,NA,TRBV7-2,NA,TGTGCCAGCAGCCCCGTCGGTAGCGGCGCGGAGCAGTTCTTC,CASSPVGSGAEQFF
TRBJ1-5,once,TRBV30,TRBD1,TGTGCCTGGAGTGCGGGACAGGGCAATCAGCCCCAGCATTTT,CAWSAGQGNQPQHF
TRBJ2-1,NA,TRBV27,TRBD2,TGTGCCAGCAAGAGGGCGGGAGGCCACAATGAGCAGTTCTTC,CASKRAGGHNEQFF
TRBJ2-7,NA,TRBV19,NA,TGTGCCAGTAGTATAGATCTTGCCAGTCCGTTCTCCTACGAGCAGTACTTC,CASSIDLASPFSYEQYF
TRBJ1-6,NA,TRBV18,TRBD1,TGTGCCAGCTCGCCTATCAGGGGGGAGTCCTATAATTCACCCCTCCACTTT,CASSPIRGESYNSPLHF
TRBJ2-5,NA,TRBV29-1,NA,TGCAGCGTAGCGAGGGACACTAAACTGGGGACCCAGTACTTC,CSVARDTKLGTQYF
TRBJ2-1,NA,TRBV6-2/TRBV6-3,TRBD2,TGTGCCAGCAGTTACCTCGGACTAGCGGGAGGGCCGACTAATGAGCAGTTCTTC,CASSYLGLAGGPTNEQFF
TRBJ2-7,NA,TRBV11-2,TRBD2,TGTGCCAGCAGCTTAGATACCCCCCCGGGACGGGAGGCACCCTACGAGCAGTACTTC,CASSLDTPPGREAPYEQYF
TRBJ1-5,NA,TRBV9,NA,TGTGCCAGCAGCGACACACCTAGCAATCAGCCCCAGCATTTT,CASSDTPSNQPQHF
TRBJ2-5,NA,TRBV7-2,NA,TGTGCCAGCAGCTTAGGGGGCAGGGGGGTCCGCCAAGAGACCCAGTACTTC,CASSLGGRGVRQETQYF
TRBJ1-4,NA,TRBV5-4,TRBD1,TGTGCCAGCAGCCCCGACAGGGTCGTTAATGAAAAACTGTTTTTT,CASSPDRVVNEKLFF
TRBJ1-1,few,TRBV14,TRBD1,TGTGCCAGCAGCCAAGAGGGCGGCAGGGCGGGACAGGTAAACACTGAAGCTTTCTTT,CASSQEGGRAGQVNTEAFF
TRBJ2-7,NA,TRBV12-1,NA,TGTGCCAGCAGCTTCATCTACGAGCAGTACTTC,CASSFIYEQYF
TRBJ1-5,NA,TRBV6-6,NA,TGTGCCAGCAGTTCAGGGGCCCTTTTAAATCAGCCCCAGCATTTT,CASSSGALLNQPQHF
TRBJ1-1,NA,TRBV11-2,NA,TGTGCCAGCAGCTCGCCAATCGGTGAAGCTTTCTTT,CASSSPIGEAFF
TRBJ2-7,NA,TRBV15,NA,TGTGCCACCAGCAGAGATTCGAGATCAACGCAGTACTTC,CATSRDSRSTQYF
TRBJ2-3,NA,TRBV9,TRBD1,TGTGCCAGCAGCGAGGACAGGGGCACAGATACGCAGTATTTT,CASSEDRGTDTQYF